One sample yielded the 4 T cell receptor beta chains listed below, sequenced in a study of blood T cell repertoires in COVID-19. The method was immunoSEQ multiplex PCR; TCRdb's version includes in-frame clones alone and lacks a portion of them. Among some 69,000 clones, 65% to 85% were seen once, and the ten largest hold more than 15%. Sequenced: peripheral blood. Receptors were obtained from a man aged 60 to 75 with acute or convalescent COVID-19.

The chain is built from TRBV18 and TRBJ2-7; possibly TRBD2 for D (6 bases). The germline V gene encodes CDR1 KGHSH and CDR2 LQKENI. Trimming removed 2 bases from V and 2 bases from J, with 13 bases in between. The CDR3 extends over 15 amino acids. CDR3 loop: CASSPSGLTAYEQYF. The DNA of the CDR3 is TGTGCCAGCTCACCATCGGGACTCACGGCCTACGAGCAGTACTTC.

V and J are TRBV5-5 and TRBJ2-5, with D uncertain. There are 15 residues in the CDR3. Germline CDR1 SGHKS, CDR2 YYEKEE (reference sequence). Trimming shortened V by 0 bases and J by 2 bases, and 11 bases separated the two germline ends. CDR3 coding DNA: TGTGCCAGCAGCTTGGCGACTGCCTCACAAGAGACCCAGTACTTC. Protein sequence: CASSLATASQETQYF.

The rearrangement uses TRBV7-9 and TRBJ1-6; perhaps TRBD1 as D (5 bases). The CDR3 is 16 residues long. Germline CDR1 SEHNR, CDR2 FQNEAQ (reference sequence). Deletions cut 1 base from V and 5 bases from J, with 12 bases between. The CDR3 bases are TGTGCCAGCAGCTTAGTTTGGCGCAGGGATAATTCACCCCTCCACTTT. Amino acids: CASSLVWRRDNSPLHF.

The chain recombines TRBV13 with TRBJ2-2, with D uncertain. The CDR3 totals 14 residues. Between the trimmed V and J ends, which lost 3 bases and 7 bases, there was a span of 12 bases. Germline loops: CDR1 PRHDT, CDR2 FYEKMQ (reference sequence). The CDR3 loop reads CASSFGWYGGELFF. In nucleotides, the CDR3 is TGTGCCAGCAGCTTCGGGTGGTATGGCGGGGAGCTGTTTTTT.